This entry lists 8 T cell receptor beta chains sequenced from one sample in a study of HIV-infected patients and healthy controls. Reverse transcription used 450 to 500 ng RNA and constant-region primers for alpha and beta. Each of the alpha and beta chains got its own library through chain-specific third strand synthesis with indices. From the 5' RACE reads, TCRdb called clonotypes with MiXCR, one entry per CDR3 protein. The sample carries 13,000 or so distinct CDR3 sequences, roughly 9.9% recorded once. All unsorted peripheral T cells were captured because whole blood was used without fractionation. Sequenced input: blood. Receptors originate from an adult in good health.

This clonotype has a count of ten or more. The chain links TRBV7-2 to TRBJ2-3, with no clear D. Germline CDR1 reads SGHTA; CDR2 reads FQGNSA. The CDR3 has 15 residues. The V end lost 5 bases, the J end lost 1 base, and 13 bases lay between the germline ends. CDR3 nucleotide sequence: TGTGCCAGCAGCCTCGACACTATCCGCACAGATACGCAGTATTTT. Its protein product is CASSLDTIRTDTQYF.

The chain links TRBV11-2 to TRBJ2-5, with D possibly TRBD1 on 6 matching bases. The length of the CDR3 is 15 residues. V gave up 3 bases and J gave up 2 bases, with 13 bases separating them. Per the germline V gene, CDR1 is SGHAT and CDR2 is FQNNGV. Here the CDR3 DNA reads TGTGCCAGCAGCTTGCTGGACAGCCGACAAGAGACCCAGTACTTC. Translating gives CASSLLDSRQETQYF.

This clonotype appeared a few times. V gene TRBV5-6 combines with J gene TRBJ2-1; D could derive from TRBD1 or TRBD2 (5 bases each). Germline loops: CDR1 SGHDT, CDR2 YYEEEE. CDR3 length: 15 amino acids. Trimming took off 5 bases at V and 3 bases at J, with 15 bases between the two ends. The CDR3 nucleotides are TGTGCCAGCAGTCCGTGGCTGGGGGACTACAATGAGCAGTTCTTC. Translated, it gives CASSPWLGDYNEQFF.

This clonotype was found a few times. The junction does not match germline at one end; this may be a read error. The chain has TRBV29-1 and TRBJ2-7; 11 bases agree with TRBD2. The CDR3 has 23 amino acids. The V gene's germline CDR1 is SQVTM and CDR2 ANQGSEA. Written as DNA, the CDR3 is TGCAGCGTCGAAGGTGTTCGTGGGACTAGCGGCGGTGGGGGACCGTTGAGCTCCTACGAGCAGTACTTC. Translation gives CSVEGVRGTSGGGGPLSSYEQYF.

This clonotype is labeled medium-sized (0.01 to 0.1%). The chain carries TRBV27 and TRBJ2-1, with TRBD2 identical over 12 bases. Germline V gene lookup returns CDR1 MNHEY and CDR2 SMNVEV (reference sequence). There are 17 residues in the CDR3. With 3 bases clipped from V and 9 bases from J, the junction kept 12 bases outside the gene matches. The CDR3 region has the DNA TGTGCCAGCAGTTTTGGGAGGACTAGCGGGATCGTTGGTGAGCAGTTCTTC. This translates into CASSFGRTSGIVGEQFF.

In this sample, this clonotype turned up many times. The J gene is TRBJ2-4, the V gene TRBV3-1; 7 nucleotides line up with TRBD2. The CDR3 covers 15 residues. Germline CDR1 reads LGHDT; CDR2 reads YNNKEL (reference sequence). The J segment lost 4 bases and the V segment lost 4 bases, leaving 7 bases of the junction unmatched. The CDR3 region has the DNA TGTGCCAGCAGCCCCGACACTAGCGTGAAAAACATTCAGTACTTC. Amino acid sequence: CASSPDTSVKNIQYF.

The chain joins TRBV18 to TRBJ1-5, with D hard to call. Germline CDR1 is KGHSH and CDR2 is LQKENI. This CDR3 is built from 12 residues. The V gene lost 4 bases and the J gene lost 4 bases, with 5 bases spanning the gap. The CDR3 loop reads CASSRENQPQHF. The CDR3 DNA reads TGTGCCAGCTCACGGGAGAATCAGCCCCAGCATTTT.

This chain uses TRBV18 with TRBJ2-1, with 9 nucleotides matching TRBD2. Germline CDR1 reads KGHSH; CDR2 reads LQKENI. J was trimmed by 9 bases and V by 4 bases; bases with no gene match: 10. The CDR3 loop spans 15 amino acids. CDR3: CASSLSGGSSREQFF. The CDR3 DNA sequence: TGTGCCAGCTCACTGAGCGGGGGGTCCTCGCGTGAGCAGTTCTTC.